These 7 T cell receptor beta chains originate from one sample sequenced in a study of CD8 T cells in Susac syndrome. RNA totalling roughly 0.5 to 1 ug underwent reverse transcription with random hexamers. TCRdb itself ran the immunoSEQ multiplex PCR reads through MiXCR, one entry per CDR3 protein. The sample carries over 80,000 distinct CDR3 sequences, 90% to 95% recorded once. Material for sequencing was CD8+ T cells from PBMCs. The receptors were sampled from a human donor with Susac syndrome.

The genes are TRBV19 and TRBJ1-1; D gene ambiguous. Germline V lookup: CDR1 LNHDA, CDR2 SQIVND (reference sequence). The CDR3 spans 13 residues. With 3 bases removed from V and 4 bases from J, the gap between germline ends came to 9 bases. CDR3 protein: CASSMWEGTEAFF. The CDR3 DNA reads TGTGCCAGTAGTATGTGGGAGGGCACTGAAGCTTTCTTT.

CDR3 in amino acids: CASREVKGLPTGANVLTF. The CDR3 DNA follows: TGCGCCAGCAGAGAGGTGAAAGGTCTGCCTACTGGGGCCAACGTCCTGACTTTC. This chain connects TRBV4-1 to TRBJ2-6; D gene ambiguous. The CDR3 is 18 amino acids. Germline lookup yields CDR1 MGHRA and CDR2 YSYEKL. V was cut by 6 bases and J by 2 bases, with 20 bases left in between.

The rearrangement uses TRBV6-2 or TRBV6-3 and TRBJ1-2; no clear D gene. V was pared by 2 bases and J by 2 bases, with 6 bases between. This CDR3 spans 13 amino acids. The V gene's germline CDR1 is MNHEY and CDR2 SVGEGT. CDR3 sequence reads: CASSYETNYGYTF. In nucleotides, the CDR3 is TGTGCCAGCAGTTACGAGACCAACTATGGCTACACCTTC.

This sequence joins TRBV3-1 and TRBJ2-7; the D gene is possibly TRBD1 (5 bases). Germline values: CDR1 LGHDT, CDR2 YNNKEL (reference sequence). The CDR3 loop spans 13 amino acids. V dropped 4 bases and J dropped 3 bases, with 10 bases sitting between them. The CDR3 reads CASSPGQVYEQYF. Here the CDR3 DNA reads TGTGCCAGCAGCCCCGGACAAGTCTACGAGCAGTACTTC.

The sample holds one count of this clonotype. The chain carries TRBV27 and TRBJ2-1; D could derive from TRBD1 or TRBD2 (5 bases each). The V and J ends lost 5 bases and 0 bases respectively, with 17 bases between them. CDR1 and CDR2 from the germline V gene are MNHEY and SMNVEV (reference sequence). The CDR3 totals 17 residues. The DNA of the CDR3 is TGTGCCAGCAGTGCGATAGGGGACCTGAGCTCCTACAATGAGCAGTTCTTC. Translated: CASSAIGDLSSYNEQFF.

The V gene is TRBV7-6, the J gene TRBJ2-7, with a weak D call TRBD2 (6 bases). Germline CDR1 is SGHVS and CDR2 is FNYEAQ. The ends were cut back, 8 bases at V and 7 bases at J, with 12 bases in the middle. CDR3 length: 11 residues. This chain's CDR3 is CASGGLSEQYF. The CDR3 DNA sequence: TGTGCCAGCGGGGGACTGAGTGAGCAGTACTTC.

The chain recombines TRBV30 with TRBJ2-1; D perhaps matches TRBD1 (5 bases). Germline V gene lookup returns CDR1 GTSNPN and CDR2 SVGIG (reference sequence). The V end lost 3 bases, the J end lost 7 bases, and 16 bases lay between the germline ends. The CDR3 extends over 14 amino acids. The CDR3 is CAWSAGSGINEQFF. The CDR3 DNA reads TGTGCCTGGAGCGCAGGGTCAGGTATTAATGAGCAGTTCTTC.